The clone carrying this T cell receptor beta chain was picked up a small number of times. TCRdb passed the reads through MiXCR, listing each CDR3 protein once. The sample yields about 260,000 distinct CDR3 sequences, approximately 13% seen once. The CDR3 runs 14 residues. With 2 bases removed from V and 15 bases from J, the gap between germline ends came to 20 bases. The entry originates in a study of T cell repertoires in cytomegalovirus infection. Study at large: Based on public TCR beta signatures, there were indications of CMV infection and of a matching HLA type.

The receptor comes from a human donor in good health (CMV status not recorded). Some clones in this sample may be carry-over from other donors' samples. Specimen: PBMCs. The J gene is TRBJ2-1, the V gene TRBV12-3 or TRBV12-4, with D possibly matching TRBD1 (5 bases). The chain's CDR3 is CASSLSGADGERFF. The CDR3 DNA is TGTGCCAGCAGTTTAAGTGGGGCGGACGGTGAACGGTTCTTC.